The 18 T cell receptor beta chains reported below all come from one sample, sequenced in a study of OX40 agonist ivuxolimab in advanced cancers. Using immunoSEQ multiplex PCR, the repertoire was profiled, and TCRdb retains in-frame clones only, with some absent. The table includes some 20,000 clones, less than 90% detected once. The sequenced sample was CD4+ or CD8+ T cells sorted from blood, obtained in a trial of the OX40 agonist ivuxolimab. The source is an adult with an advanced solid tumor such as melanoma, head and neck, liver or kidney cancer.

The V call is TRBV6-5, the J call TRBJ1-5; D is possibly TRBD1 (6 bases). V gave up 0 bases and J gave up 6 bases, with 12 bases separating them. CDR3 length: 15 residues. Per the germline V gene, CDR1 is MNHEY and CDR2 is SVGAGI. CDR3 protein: CASSYSGAGGQPQHF. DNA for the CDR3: TGTGCCAGCAGTTACTCGGGGGCAGGTGGTCAGCCCCAGCATTTT.

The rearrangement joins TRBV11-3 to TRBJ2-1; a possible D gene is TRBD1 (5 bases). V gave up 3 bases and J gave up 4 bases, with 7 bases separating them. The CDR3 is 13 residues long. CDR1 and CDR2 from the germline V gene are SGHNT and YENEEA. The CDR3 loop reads CASSFRQYNEQFF. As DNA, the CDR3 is TGTGCCAGCAGCTTCCGACAGTACAATGAGCAGTTCTTC.

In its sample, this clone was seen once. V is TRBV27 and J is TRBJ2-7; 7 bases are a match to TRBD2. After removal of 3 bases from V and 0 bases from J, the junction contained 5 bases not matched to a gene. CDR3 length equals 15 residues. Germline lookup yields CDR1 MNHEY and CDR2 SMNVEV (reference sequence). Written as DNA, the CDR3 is TGTGCCAGCAGTTTCGGGCTAGCGGACTCCTACGAGCAGTACTTC. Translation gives CASSFGLADSYEQYF.

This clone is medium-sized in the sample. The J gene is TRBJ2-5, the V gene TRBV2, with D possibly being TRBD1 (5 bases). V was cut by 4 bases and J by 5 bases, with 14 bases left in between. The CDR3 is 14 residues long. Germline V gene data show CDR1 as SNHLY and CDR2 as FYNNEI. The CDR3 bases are TGTGCCAGCAGTGCCCAGGGTCGTTATGAGACCCAGTACTTC. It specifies CASSAQGRYETQYF.

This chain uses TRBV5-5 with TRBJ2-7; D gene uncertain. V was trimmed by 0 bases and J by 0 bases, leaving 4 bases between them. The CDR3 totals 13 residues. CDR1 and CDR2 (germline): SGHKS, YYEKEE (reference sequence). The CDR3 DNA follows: TGTGCCAGCAGCTTGGCCAGCTCCTACGAGCAGTACTTC. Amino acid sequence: CASSLASSYEQYF. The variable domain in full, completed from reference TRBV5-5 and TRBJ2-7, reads DAGVTQSPTHLIKTRGQQVTLRCSPISGHKSVSWYQQVLGQGPQFIFQYYEKEERGRGNFPDRFSARQFPNYSSELNVNALLLGDSALYLCASSLASSYEQYFGPGTRLTVT.

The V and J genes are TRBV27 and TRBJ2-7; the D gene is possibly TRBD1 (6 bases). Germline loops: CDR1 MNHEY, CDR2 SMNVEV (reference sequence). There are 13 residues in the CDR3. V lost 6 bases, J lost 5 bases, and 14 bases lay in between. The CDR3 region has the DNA TGTGCCAGCAGCTTAACAGGGTGGAACGAGCAGTACTTC. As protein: CASSLTGWNEQYF.

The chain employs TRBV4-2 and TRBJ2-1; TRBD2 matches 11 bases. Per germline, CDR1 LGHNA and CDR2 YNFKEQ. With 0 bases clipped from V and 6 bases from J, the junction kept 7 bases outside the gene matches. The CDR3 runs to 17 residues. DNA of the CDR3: TGTGCCAGCAGCCAAGATCGGGGGACTAGCGGTATCAATGAGCAGTTCTTC. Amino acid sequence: CASSQDRGTSGINEQFF.

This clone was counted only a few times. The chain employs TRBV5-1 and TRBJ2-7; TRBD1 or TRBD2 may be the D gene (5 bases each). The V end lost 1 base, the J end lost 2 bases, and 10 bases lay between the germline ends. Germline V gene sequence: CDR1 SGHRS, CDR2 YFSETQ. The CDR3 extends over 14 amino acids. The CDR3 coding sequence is TGCGCCAGCAGCTTGTGGGACGGGACCTACGAGCAGTACTTC. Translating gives CASSLWDGTYEQYF.

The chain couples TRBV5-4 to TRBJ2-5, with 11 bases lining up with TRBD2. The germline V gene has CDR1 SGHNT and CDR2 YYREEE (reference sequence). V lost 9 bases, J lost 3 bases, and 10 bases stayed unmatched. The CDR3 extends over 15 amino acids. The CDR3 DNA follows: TGTGCCACAAGGACTAGCGGGCTCCTAAAAGAGACCCAGTACTTC. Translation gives CATRTSGLLKETQYF.

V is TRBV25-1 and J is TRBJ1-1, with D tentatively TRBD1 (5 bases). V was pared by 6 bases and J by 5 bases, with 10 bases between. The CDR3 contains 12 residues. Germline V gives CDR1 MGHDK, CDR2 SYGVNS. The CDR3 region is CASRSTVTEAFF. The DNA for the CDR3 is TGTGCCAGCAGATCGACAGTTACTGAAGCTTTCTTT.

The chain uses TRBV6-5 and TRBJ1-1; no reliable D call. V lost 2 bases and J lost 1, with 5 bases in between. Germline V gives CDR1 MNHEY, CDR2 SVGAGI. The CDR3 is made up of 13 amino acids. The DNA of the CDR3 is TGTGCCAGCAGTTACGCAGAGAACACTGAAGCTTTCTTT. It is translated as CASSYAENTEAFF.

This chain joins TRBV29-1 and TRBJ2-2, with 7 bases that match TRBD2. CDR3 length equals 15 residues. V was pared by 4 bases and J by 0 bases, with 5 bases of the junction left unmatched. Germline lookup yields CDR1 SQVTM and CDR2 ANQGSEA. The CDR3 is CSVVRGSSNTGELFF. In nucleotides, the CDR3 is TGCAGCGTTGTTCGCGGGAGCTCGAACACCGGGGAGCTGTTTTTT.

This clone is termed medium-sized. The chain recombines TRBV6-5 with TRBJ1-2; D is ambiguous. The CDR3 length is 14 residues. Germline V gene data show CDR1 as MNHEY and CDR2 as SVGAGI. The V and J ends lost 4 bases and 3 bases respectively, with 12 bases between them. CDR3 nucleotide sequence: TGTGCCAGCAGTTCGGGAATTGGGCACTATGGCTACACCTTC. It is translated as CASSSGIGHYGYTF.

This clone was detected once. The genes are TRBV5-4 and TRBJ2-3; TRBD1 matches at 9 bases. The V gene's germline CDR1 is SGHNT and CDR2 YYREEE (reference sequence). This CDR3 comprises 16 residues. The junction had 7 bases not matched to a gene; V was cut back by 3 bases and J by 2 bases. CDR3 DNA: TGTGCCAGCAGCTGGGGACAGGGTAGTGTCACAGATACGCAGTATTTT. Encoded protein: CASSWGQGSVTDTQYF.

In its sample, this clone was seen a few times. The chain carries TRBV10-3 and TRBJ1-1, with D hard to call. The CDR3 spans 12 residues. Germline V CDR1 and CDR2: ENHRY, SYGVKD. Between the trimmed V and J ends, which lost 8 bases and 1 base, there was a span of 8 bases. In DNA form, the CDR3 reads TGTGCCATCCAACACCCGAACACTGAAGCTTTCTTT. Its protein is CAIQHPNTEAFF.

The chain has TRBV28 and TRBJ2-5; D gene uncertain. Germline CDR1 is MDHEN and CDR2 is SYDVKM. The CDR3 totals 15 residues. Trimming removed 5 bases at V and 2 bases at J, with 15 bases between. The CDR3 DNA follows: TGTGCCAGCAGTCCGGAAGGCATCCCACAAGAGACCCAGTACTTC. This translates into CASSPEGIPQETQYF.

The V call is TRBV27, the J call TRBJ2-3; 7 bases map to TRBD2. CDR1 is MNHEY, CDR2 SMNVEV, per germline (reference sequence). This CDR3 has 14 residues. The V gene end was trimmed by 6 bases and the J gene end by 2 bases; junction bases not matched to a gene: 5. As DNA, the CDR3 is TGTGCCAGCAGCCGAGGGACTAACACAGATACGCAGTATTTT. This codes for CASSRGTNTDTQYF.

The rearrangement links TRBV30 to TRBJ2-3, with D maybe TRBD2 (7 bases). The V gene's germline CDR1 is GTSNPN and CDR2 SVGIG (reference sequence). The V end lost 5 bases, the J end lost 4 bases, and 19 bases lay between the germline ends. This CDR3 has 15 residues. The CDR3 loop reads CAWGQGGGPADTQYF. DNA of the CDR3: TGTGCCTGGGGGCAAGGGGGAGGGCCGGCAGATACGCAGTATTTT.